The 32 T cell receptor beta chains below were found in one sample sequenced in a study of control samples from healthy donors and cancer patients. Method: immunoSEQ multiplex PCR; TCRdb's copy keeps in-frame clones and lacks some. Here the sample spans about 130,000 clones, over 80% being singletons. What was sequenced was blood. All receptors come from a woman aged 45-65 years in good health.

The sample holds one count of this clone. The genes are TRBV28 and TRBJ2-7; D is unresolved. The CDR3 totals 15 residues. Deletions cut 5 bases from V and 1 base from J, with 15 bases between. CDR1 MDHEN and CDR2 SYDVKM come from the germline V gene. CDR3 region: CASSETVPGSYEQYF. In nucleotides, the CDR3 is TGTGCCAGCAGTGAGACGGTGCCCGGGTCCTACGAGCAGTACTTC.

V and J are TRBV10-3 and TRBJ1-1, with D possibly being TRBD1 (5 bases). V lost 10 bases and J 9 bases, leaving 15 bases between the germline ends. Germline CDR1 reads ENHRY; CDR2 reads SYGVKD. The length of the CDR3 is 11 residues. The CDR3 protein is CATPRGSQAFF. CDR3 nucleotides: TGTGCCACCCCGAGGGGTTCACAAGCTTTCTTT.

This rearrangement joins TRBV11-2 to TRBJ1-1; tentatively, D is TRBD1 (6 bases). Germline CDR1 reads SGHAT; CDR2 reads FQNNGV. This CDR3 comprises 13 residues. The germline V and J ends were trimmed by 6 bases and 5 bases, with 13 bases remaining between them. The CDR3 reads CASSQPQGTEAFF. CDR3 nucleotide sequence: TGTGCCAGCAGTCAACCCCAGGGGACTGAAGCTTTCTTT.

This clone was observed a single time. This chain joins TRBV10-3 and TRBJ1-1; 7 bases map to TRBD1. The CDR3 sequence is 15 residues long. Germline assignment: CDR1 ENHRY and CDR2 SYGVKD. The V gene end was trimmed by 4 bases and the J gene end by 1 base; junction bases not matched to a gene: 6. CDR3 sequence reads: CAISGWDSGNTEAFF. Written as DNA, the CDR3 is TGTGCCATCAGTGGGTGGGACAGCGGGAACACTGAAGCTTTCTTT.

The V and J genes are TRBV10-3 and TRBJ1-1, with 7 bases matching TRBD1. Germline trimming cut 6 bases from V and 10 bases from J; bases unmatched to any gene: 8. The germline gives CDR1 ENHRY, CDR2 SYGVKD. The CDR3 has 12 amino acids. The CDR3 here is CAIRGPGGSAFF. DNA of the CDR3: TGTGCCATCAGAGGTCCAGGGGGATCAGCTTTCTTT.

This rearrangement joins TRBV6-1 to TRBJ1-2; D perhaps matches TRBD1 (5 bases). This CDR3 spans 16 amino acids. Trimming shortened V by 1 base and J by 7 bases, and 19 bases separated the two germline ends. Germline values: CDR1 MNHNS, CDR2 SASEGT. CDR3 in amino acids: CASSEDPDRNPLGYTF. For the CDR3, the DNA is TGTGCCAGCAGTGAAGACCCCGACAGAAATCCACTTGGCTACACCTTC.

The chain recombines TRBV20-1 with TRBJ2-1; 8 nucleotides match TRBD2. The length of the CDR3 is 14 residues. V was clipped by 3 bases and J by 1 base; unmatched bases: 2. Germline-derived CDR1 and CDR2 are DFQATT and SNEGSKA (reference sequence). The CDR3 loop is CSASRLASYNEQFF. CDR3 nucleotides: TGCAGTGCTAGTAGACTAGCGTCCTACAATGAGCAGTTCTTC.

This clone was seen just once. V usage is TRBV5-6 and J usage is TRBJ1-4; D may be TRBD1 (5 bases). Germline V lookup: CDR1 SGHDT, CDR2 YYEEEE. With 1 base removed from V and 8 bases from J, the gap between germline ends came to 12 bases. The CDR3 runs 14 residues. The CDR3 here is CASSLWGVDEKLFF. Here the CDR3 DNA reads TGTGCCAGCAGCTTGTGGGGGGTCGACGAAAAACTGTTTTTT.

The chain links TRBV25-1 to TRBJ2-7, with 7 bases aligning to TRBD1. Looked up from germline, CDR1 is MGHDK and CDR2 is SYGVNS. The CDR3 has 14 amino acids. V shed 6 bases and J 0 bases; nucleotides not matched to a gene: 5. The CDR3 DNA is TGTGCCAGCAGCGCGACAGGGAACTCCTACGAGCAGTACTTC. This encodes CASSATGNSYEQYF.

The chain couples TRBV4-2 to TRBJ2-2, with D unresolved. This CDR3 is built from 12 residues. Germline V gives CDR1 LGHNA, CDR2 YNFKEQ. Trimming removed 3 bases from V and 5 bases from J, with 4 bases in between. The CDR3 here is CASSQGTGELFF. CDR3 in DNA: TGTGCCAGCAGCCAGGGGACCGGGGAGCTGTTTTTT.

For this clone: This sample includes further DNA sequences coding for the same CDR3. This sequence joins TRBV7-9 and TRBJ1-6; no clear D gene. Trimming removed 1 base from V and 6 bases from J, with 4 bases in between. CDR3 size: 13 residues. CDR1 is SEHNR and CDR2 is FQNEAQ in the germline V gene (reference sequence). The CDR3 loop reads CASSLGGNSPLHF. CDR3 in DNA: TGTGCCAGCAGCTTAGGGGGTAATTCACCCCTCCACTTT.

The chain couples TRBV5-4 to TRBJ2-3, with 7 bases fitting TRBD1. The CDR3 is made up of 15 amino acids. The ends lost 3 bases at V and 3 bases at J; junction bases unmatched: 7. The germline V gene has CDR1 SGHNT and CDR2 YYREEE (reference sequence). DNA of the CDR3: TGTGCCAGCAGCTACAAGACAGGGTCGACAGATACGCAGTATTTT. It is translated as CASSYKTGSTDTQYF.

This clone was found once. This chain connects TRBV5-1 to TRBJ1-6; unclear D gene. V was shortened by 0 bases and J by 5 bases, with 12 bases between the two germline ends. CDR3 size: 16 residues. Per the germline V gene, CDR1 is SGHRS and CDR2 is YFSETQ. The DNA for the CDR3 is TGCGCCAGCAGCTTGGACAGCCCCGCTAATAATTCACCCCTCCACTTT. Translated: CASSLDSPANNSPLHF.

The V and J genes are TRBV9 and TRBJ1-3; D perhaps matches TRBD1 (5 bases). The CDR3 sequence is 13 residues long. Germline CDR1 is SGDLS and CDR2 is YYNGEE. V lost 7 bases to trimming and J lost 4 bases, with 12 bases between them. The CDR3 reads CASSSGNGNTIYF. CDR3 in DNA: TGTGCCAGCTCTTCAGGGAACGGAAACACCATATATTTT.

The chain uses TRBV5-6 and TRBJ1-6; tentatively, D is TRBD1 (6 bases). Trimming removed 6 bases at V and 5 bases at J, with 12 bases between. CDR3 length: 14 residues. Germline lookup yields CDR1 SGHDT and CDR2 YYEEEE. This chain's CDR3 is CASNHRAHNSPLHF. CDR3 nucleotide sequence: TGTGCCAGCAACCACAGGGCCCATAATTCACCCCTCCACTTT. Based on the CDR3 plus reference TRBV5-6 and TRBJ1-6, the full variable domain is DAGVTQSPTHLIKTRGQQVTLRCSPKSGHDTVSWYQQALGQGPQFIFQYYEEEERQRGNFPDRFSGHQFPNYSSELNVNALLLGDSALYLCASNHRAHNSPLHFGNGTRLTVT.

The chain has TRBV9 and TRBJ1-4, with D possibly matching TRBD1 (5 bases). This CDR3 region has 14 residues. V lost 2 bases and J 5 bases, leaving 10 bases between the germline ends. Germline CDR1 reads SGDLS; CDR2 reads YYNGEE. The DNA of the CDR3 is TGTGCCAGCAGCGTTGCTTCAGGGAATGAAAAACTGTTTTTT. Translated, it gives CASSVASGNEKLFF.

This clone appeared a few times. The chain is built from TRBV10-1 and TRBJ1-6; 8 bases are a match to TRBD1. CDR1 and CDR2 (germline): WNHNN, SYGVQD (reference sequence). The V and J ends lost 3 bases and 7 bases, in that order; junction bases with no gene match: 2. The CDR3 contains 14 residues. This CDR3 reads CASSDQGANSPLHF. CDR3 sequence (DNA): TGCGCCAGCAGTGACCAGGGGGCCAATTCACCCCTCCACTTT.

The chain combines TRBV7-9 with TRBJ1-2; no definite D call. The CDR3 sequence is 15 residues long. Deletions cut 1 base from V and 0 bases from J, with 9 bases between. Germline assignment: CDR1 SEHNR and CDR2 FQNEAQ (reference sequence). The CDR3 region is CASSLDGNTNYGYTF. The CDR3 coding sequence is TGTGCCAGCAGCTTAGACGGGAATACTAACTATGGCTACACCTTC.

This clone was recorded once. V is TRBV29-1 and J is TRBJ2-3; 10 positions match TRBD2. The CDR3 extends over 14 amino acids. V gave up 6 bases and J gave up 0 bases; unmatched junction bases: 3. Germline CDR1 and CDR2: SQVTM and ANQGSEA. CDR3 in amino acids: CSVPSGGSTDTQYF. CDR3 sequence (DNA): TGCAGCGTGCCTAGCGGGGGAAGCACAGATACGCAGTATTTT.

The rearrangement links TRBV7-9 to TRBJ1-2, with D maybe TRBD1 (6 bases). Germline V gives CDR1 SEHNR, CDR2 FQNEAQ (reference sequence). The germline V and J ends were trimmed by 2 bases and 7 bases, with 11 bases remaining between them. The CDR3 spans 13 residues. For the CDR3, the DNA is TGTGCCAGCAGCTTAAGGGGGGTCTCTGGCTACACCTTC. Protein: CASSLRGVSGYTF. Full variable domain (outside the CDR3, taken from reference TRBV7-9 and TRBJ1-2): DTGVSQNPRHKITKRGQNVTFRCDPISEHNRLYWYRQTLGQGPEFLTYFQNEAQLEKSRLLSDRFSAERPKGSFSTLEIQRTEQGDSAMYLCASSLRGVSGYTFGSGTRLTVV.

The chain couples TRBV27 to TRBJ1-1, with 7 bases aligning to TRBD1. Unmatched junction bases numbered 9, after V lost 6 bases and J lost 11 bases. Germline V gene lookup returns CDR1 MNHEY and CDR2 SMNVEV (reference sequence). This CDR3 has 12 amino acids. CDR3 amino acids: CASRFQGGFAFF. The CDR3 bases are TGTGCCAGCAGGTTCCAGGGGGGTTTCGCTTTCTTT.

This clone came up a few times. The gene calls are TRBV6-5 and TRBJ1-4; perhaps TRBD1 as D (5 bases). The CDR3 sequence is 15 residues long. CDR1 MNHEY and CDR2 SVGAGI come from the germline V gene. V lost 6 bases to trimming and J lost 2 bases, with 13 bases between them. As DNA, the CDR3 is TGTGCCAGCAGCCCCGCCTGGGGCACTAATGAAAAACTGTTTTTT. Amino acids: CASSPAWGTNEKLFF.

The chain links TRBV2 to TRBJ1-2; 9 bases line up with TRBD1. V lost 7 bases and J lost 5; bases outside the gene matches: 11. The germline V gene encodes CDR1 SNHLY and CDR2 FYNNEI. The CDR3 is made up of 15 amino acids. DNA of the CDR3: TGTGCCAGCAATTTACTGGGACAGGGAGGGTATGGCTACACCTTC. Translating gives CASNLLGQGGYGYTF.

CDR3 coding DNA: TGTGCCAGCAGTGAAACAGAAACATACACCGGGGAGCTGTTTTTT. This encodes CASSETETYTGELFF. The chain carries TRBV2 and TRBJ2-2; no firm D call. From germline, CDR1 is SNHLY and CDR2 FYNNEI. This CDR3 contains 15 residues. Trimming took 2 bases from V and 3 from J, leaving 10 bases between them. Combining the CDR3 with reference TRBV2 and TRBJ2-2 gives the whole variable domain EPEVTQTPSHQVTQMGQEVILRCVPISNHLYFYWYRQILGQKVEFLVSFYNNEISEKSEIFDDQFSVERPDGSNFTLKIRSTKLEDSAMYFCASSETETYTGELFFGEGSRLTVL.

V usage is TRBV7-8 and J usage is TRBJ2-3, with 7 bases fitting TRBD1. Germline V CDR1 and CDR2: SGHVS, FQNEAQ. V was clipped by 5 bases and J by 1 base; unmatched bases: 3. There are 14 residues in the CDR3. DNA of the CDR3: TGTGCCAGCAGCCCCGACAGGGGCACAGATACGCAGTATTTT. It specifies CASSPDRGTDTQYF.

This clone came up once. The chain has TRBV29-1 and TRBJ2-5; D unclear. Germline CDR1 SQVTM, CDR2 ANQGSEA. V was pared by 4 bases and J by 2 bases, with 11 bases between. There are 13 residues in the CDR3. Written as DNA, the CDR3 is TGCAGCGTTGTACCGCCGAATCAAGAGACCCAGTACTTC. Its protein product is CSVVPPNQETQYF.

The chain is built from TRBV3-1 (or the pseudogene TRBV3-2) and TRBJ2-2; TRBD1 aligns across 10 bases. The CDR3 sequence is 14 residues long. Trimming at V came to 5 bases and at J to 5 bases, leaving 2 bases not matched to a gene. Germline V gene lookup returns CDR1 LGHDT and CDR2 YNNKEL (reference sequence). The CDR3 here is CASSEGQGTGELFF. The CDR3 nucleotides read TGTGCCAGCAGCGAGGGACAGGGGACCGGGGAGCTGTTTTTT.

The chain employs TRBV5-1 and TRBJ2-7; D is tentatively TRBD1 or TRBD2 (7 bases each). Trimming pared 4 bases from V and 2 bases from J, leaving 16 bases between. There are 15 residues in the CDR3. Germline loops: CDR1 SGHRS, CDR2 YFSETQ. As DNA, the CDR3 is TGCGCCAGCAGCATAGCAGGGGGAGGGACCTACGAGCAGTACTTC. This codes for CASSIAGGGTYEQYF.

The chain has TRBV5-1 and TRBJ2-3, with D unclear. The CDR3 spans 14 residues. Germline lookup yields CDR1 SGHRS and CDR2 YFSETQ. V was shortened by 0 bases and J by 2 bases, with 7 bases between the two germline ends. CDR3 in amino acids: CASSLAYPTDTQYF. The CDR3 nucleotides read TGCGCCAGCAGCTTGGCCTACCCCACAGATACGCAGTATTTT. The full variable domain, with the rest looked up from reference TRBV5-1 and TRBJ2-3, is KAGVTQTPRYLIKTRGQQVTLSCSPISGHRSVSWYQQTPGQGLQFLFEYFSETQRNKGNFPGRFSGRQFSNSRSEMNVSTLELGDSALYLCASSLAYPTDTQYFGPGTRLTVL.

This clone has only one observation. The chain has TRBV3-1 (or the pseudogene TRBV3-2) and TRBJ2-5; the D is unclear. The CDR3 runs to 12 residues. CDR1 is LGHDT and CDR2 is YNNKEL in the germline V gene (reference sequence). With 4 bases removed from V and 2 bases from J, the gap between germline ends came to 5 bases. The CDR3 coding sequence is TGTGCCAGCAGCCCCGGACAAGAGACCCAGTACTTC. Its protein is CASSPGQETQYF.

The chain combines TRBV5-1 with TRBJ1-1; tentative D call: TRBD1 (5 bases). The CDR3 is 15 residues long. CDR1 and CDR2 (germline): SGHRS, YFSETQ. Trimming left V 3 bases short and J 4 bases short, with 16 bases between. CDR3 amino acids: CASSSSLGVRTEAFF. The CDR3 nucleotides read TGCGCCAGCAGCTCCTCTTTAGGGGTGCGCACTGAAGCTTTCTTT.

The chain employs TRBV6-1 and TRBJ2-7; TRBD2 matches 10 bases. The V gene end was trimmed by 6 bases and the J gene end by 0 bases; junction bases not matched to a gene: 2. Germline CDR1 is MNHNS and CDR2 is SASEGT. This CDR3 comprises 14 residues. CDR3 sequence: CASRERGGSYEQYF. The CDR3 bases are TGTGCCAGCAGAGAGCGGGGGGGCTCCTACGAGCAGTACTTC.